One and the same sample provided the 3 T cell receptor beta chains below, sequenced in a study of cytomegalovirus exposure and HLA in healthy donors. It was with 60 Vbeta and 13 Jbeta primers that the PCR ran. Repertoires were generated with immunoSEQ multiplex PCR, while TCRdb's copy carries only in-frame clones and drops some. The sample lists around 62,000 clones, roughly 80% occurring once. What was sequenced was PBMCs. These receptors were taken from a woman between 25 and 40 years old in good health and CMV-seronegative.

The rearrangement joins TRBV6-5 to TRBJ1-1, with TRBD1 matching 7 bases. The CDR3 is 15 amino acids. J gave up 0 bases and V 6 bases, and 7 bases lay outside the gene matches. Germline V lookup: CDR1 MNHEY, CDR2 SVGAGI. Written as DNA, the CDR3 is TGTGCCAGCAGCGATACAGGGGCCCTGAACACTGAAGCTTTCTTT. This codes for CASSDTGALNTEAFF.

The chain couples TRBV11-1 to TRBJ2-5; perhaps TRBD2 as D (6 bases). The CDR3 is made up of 13 amino acids. Deletions cut 5 bases from V and 5 bases from J, with 12 bases between. Germline V gene sequence: CDR1 SGHAT, CDR2 FQDESV (reference sequence). The CDR3 bases are TGTGCCAGCAGCCGGGACTGGGGGGAGACCCAGTACTTC. Its protein product is CASSRDWGETQYF.

This clone came up once. The CDR3 protein is CASSQTGVPNEKLFF. The CDR3, as DNA: TGTGCCAGCAGTCAAACAGGGGTACCTAATGAAAAACTGTTTTTT. The chain recombines TRBV2 with TRBJ1-4, with 7 bases matching TRBD1. V shed 5 bases and J 3 bases; nucleotides not matched to a gene: 6. Per germline, CDR1 SNHLY and CDR2 FYNNEI. The CDR3 is made up of 15 amino acids. The whole variable domain, filled in from reference TRBV2 and TRBJ1-4, reads EPEVTQTPSHQVTQMGQEVILRCVPISNHLYFYWYRQILGQKVEFLVSFYNNEISEKSEIFDDQFSVERPDGSNFTLKIRSTKLEDSAMYFCASSQTGVPNEKLFFGSGTQLSVL.